Listed below are T cell receptor beta chains from one sample, sequenced in a study of response to subunit inactivated influenza vaccine. TCRdb reprocessed the RT-PCR reads with MiXCR, giving one entry per CDR3 protein. This table holds 700,000 to 800,000 distinct CDR3 sequences, under 20% found once. The material sequenced was PBMCs from blood, taken approximately 5 days after vaccination. These receptors originate from a man aged 50-59 years who received an inactivated influenza vaccine. Both conserved end residues are trimmed from each CDR3. The order of the fields is V gene, J gene, CDR3 protein.

TRBV6-5,TRBJ2-7,ASSYSSGGVYEQY
TRBV12-3/TRBV12-4,TRBJ1-2,ASSLASSWGAWGYT
TRBV7-9,-,ASSPRAGGKSYEQF
TRBV5-5,TRBJ2-7,ASSLRTATYEQY
TRBV12-3/TRBV12-4,TRBJ2-3,ASSLVVRGSDTQY
TRBV29-1,TRBJ2-3,SVERGAGADTQY
TRBV25-1,TRBJ1-5,ASSAHSNQPQH
TRBV24-1,TRBJ2-2,ATSDFRGNTGELF
TRBV12-3/TRBV12-4,TRBJ2-7,ASSLAGGPAEQY
TRBV5-1,TRBJ2-1,ASSSPPLYNEQF
TRBV6-2/TRBV6-3,TRBJ2-7,ASCGSESSYEQY
TRBV4-3,TRBJ2-1,ASSHSGGLFYNEQF
TRBV12-3/TRBV12-4,TRBJ1-2,ASSTRQGRYGYT
TRBV4-3,TRBJ2-3,ASSQESWYRTDTQY
TRBV7-6,TRBJ2-4,ASARLAGAGQGKNIQY
TRBV29-1,TRBJ2-3,SVGRGSLSDTQN
TRBV20-1,TRBJ2-4,SAAPPRGGRVAKNIQY
TRBV15,TRBJ2-7,ATRQRGGEQY
TRBV11-2,TRBJ2-5,ASSLDWQGLAN
TRBV5-1,TRBJ2-7,ASSHQVPGDEQY
TRBV20-1,TRBJ2-1,SAGGRNEQF
TRBV20-1,TRBJ2-2,SARDMDRDTGELF
TRBV29-1,TRBJ2-3,SVDVDTQY
TRBV6-2/TRBV6-3,TRBJ1-5,ASSRDRGPPH
TRBV7-9,TRBJ1-1,ASSGVLVLTEAF
TRBV12-3/TRBV12-4,TRBJ2-1,ASKSPQRNEQF
TRBV20-1,TRBJ2-3,SAKGTSGRDTQY
TRBV5-1,TRBJ1-1,ASSLSSGWGTEAF
TRBV5-6,TRBJ2-3,AISLATSGYTDTQY
TRBV7-6,TRBJ2-3,ASSLRGRTSGSHTQY
TRBV20-1,TRBJ2-7,SASSTNNEQY
TRBV29-1,TRBJ1-1,SVASPLLGAAS
TRBV7-2,TRBJ2-3,ASSPSGGDSTDTQY
TRBV20-1,TRBJ2-5,SASPIRDRDQETQY
TRBV3-1,TRBJ2-2,ASSQKSAGKGELF
TRBV6-2/TRBV6-3,TRBJ2-7,ASSYPPPGQVSYEQY
TRBV4-2,TRBJ2-1,ASSRNPGLAGALSYNEQF
TRBV7-2,TRBJ2-7,ASSLERGSAYEQY
TRBV4-3,TRBJ1-1,ASSQESWGSEAF
TRBV29-1,TRBJ2-1,SVSQGAFYNEQF
TRBV12-3/TRBV12-4,TRBJ1-5,ASSFAQGHNQPQH